The 7 T cell receptor beta chains reported below all come from one sample, sequenced in a study of cytomegalovirus exposure and HLA in healthy donors (dated by TCRdb to 2016 to 2017). The library was generated by the immunoSEQ multiplex PCR assay. The multiplex PCR relied on a mix of 60 forward primers for TCR Vbeta segments and 13 reverse primers for TCR Jbeta segments. TCRdb took this table from immuneACCESS and kept in-frame rearrangements with V and J called. Such tables lack part of the clones; where checked against another copy, unresolved V genes explain under half of the gap, and the rest is unexplained. Here the sample has roughly 100,000 clones; about 16% occur a single time. The ten most abundant clones make up more than 0.8% of the sample. Material for sequencing was PBMCs. Receptors originate from a female donor in good health and CMV-seronegative.

This clone was picked up a small number of times. This chain uses TRBV7-6 with TRBJ1-1, with 11 bases aligning to TRBD1. The CDR3 is 14 amino acids. With 3 bases clipped from V and 6 bases from J, the junction kept 3 bases outside the gene matches. Germline CDR1 and CDR2: SGHVS and FNYEAQ. The DNA for the CDR3 is TGTGCCAGCAGCTTGGCGGGACAGGGGGCTGAAGCTTTCTTT. Translation gives CASSLAGQGAEAFF.

This clone turned up a few times. This rearrangement joins TRBV5-4 to TRBJ2-3; 9 nucleotides line up with TRBD2. The CDR3 sequence is 16 residues long. Losses at the gene ends were 4 bases for V and 2 bases for J; bases not matched to a gene: 8. The germline gives CDR1 SGHNT, CDR2 YYREEE (reference sequence). CDR3 protein: CASSEGTSRITDTQYF. CDR3 in DNA: TGTGCCAGCAGCGAAGGGACTAGCCGGATCACAGATACGCAGTATTTT.

This clone has just a few counts. The V and J genes are TRBV10-3 and TRBJ2-5; possibly TRBD1 for D (7 bases). The CDR3 has 17 residues. Germline V gives CDR1 ENHRY, CDR2 SYGVKD. V was cut by 2 bases and J by 4 bases, with 20 bases left in between. The CDR3 sequence is CAISEPKPAGGIETQYF. The CDR3 region has the DNA TGTGCCATCAGTGAGCCCAAACCGGCAGGGGGGATAGAGACCCAGTACTTC.

The J gene is TRBJ1-6, the V gene TRBV6-1; tentative D call: TRBD1 (5 bases). V gave up 11 bases and J gave up 8 bases, with 16 bases separating them. The CDR3 is 13 residues long. Germline V CDR1 and CDR2: MNHNS, SASEGT. CDR3 region: CALGVRGDSPLHF. CDR3 nucleotide sequence: TGTGCCTTGGGAGTCCGGGGGGATTCACCCCTCCACTTT.

This clone showed up just a few times. The chain combines TRBV27 with TRBJ1-1, with D possibly TRBD1 on 6 matching bases. V was clipped by 2 bases and J by 0 bases, with 10 bases between them. The germline CDR1 and CDR2 sequences are MNHEY and SMNVEV (reference sequence). This CDR3 is built from 15 residues. The CDR3 DNA sequence: TGTGCCAGCAGTTTAGGGGACAATATGAACACTGAAGCTTTCTTT. It is translated as CASSLGDNMNTEAFF.

The chain uses TRBV6-5 and TRBJ2-2, with 7 bases fitting TRBD1. CDR3 size: 15 residues. Germline values: CDR1 MNHEY, CDR2 SVGAGI. After removal of 4 bases from V and 3 bases from J, the junction contained 5 bases not matched to a gene. The CDR3 DNA reads TGTGCCAGCAGTTTCACAGGGGCCTACACCGGGGAGCTGTTTTTT. Translating gives CASSFTGAYTGELFF.

J is TRBJ1-5 and V is TRBV7-8; 7 nucleotides agree with TRBD1. The CDR3 has 22 amino acids. Germline V CDR1 and CDR2: SGHVS, FQNEAQ. V trimming: 7 bases; J trimming: 3 bases; junction bases outside the gene matches: 30. The CDR3 DNA follows: TGTGCCAGCACCGACCTAGTACTGAGACAGGGCGCACTCTTAGGGCACAATCAGCCCCAGCATTTT. Residues: CASTDLVLRQGALLGHNQPQHF.